Listed below are T cell receptor beta chains from one sample, sequenced in a study of tumor-infiltrating lymphocytes in localized non-small cell lung cancer. Here immunoSEQ multiplex PCR was the method, and the copy in TCRdb shows in-frame clones only, minus some. The data hold some 14,000 clones, with around 70% observed a single time. Sequences were obtained from uninvolved lung tissue not adjacent to the tumor. These receptors all come from a human donor with non-small cell lung cancer. Both conserved end residues are part of each CDR3. A D gene is named only where the DNA matches it firmly.

v_call	j_call	d_call	cdr3_aa
TRBV14	TRBJ1-1	.	CASSQDLGGVLNTEAFF
TRBV6-1	TRBJ2-7	TRBD2	CASSETATSGSYEQYF
TRBV27	TRBJ2-1	.	CASSPQNYNEQFF
TRBV5-4	TRBJ1-1	.	CASSWGKLDTEAFF
TRBV5-1	TRBJ2-5	TRBD2	CASSFSGEPQRETQYF
TRBV25-1	TRBJ1-4	.	CASSEYMGDTTNEKLFF
TRBV28	TRBJ2-7	TRBD1	CASSSPTGPYEQYF
TRBV7-9	TRBJ2-1	TRBD2	CASSLGEREFYNEQFF
TRBV29-1	TRBJ2-5	.	CSVWDGGGRETQYF
TRBV6-5	TRBJ1-5	TRBD1	CASRPTGGNQPQHF
TRBV19	TRBJ1-2	.	CASSTGAVRGHGYTF
TRBV28	TRBJ2-7	.	CASSSSSNKQYF
TRBV10-3	TRBJ1-5	.	CAISEFGLSNQPQHF
TRBV28	TRBJ1-4	.	CASRTQTNEKLFF
TRBV7-2	TRBJ1-5	.	CASSWGASSNQPQHF
TRBV11-2	TRBJ2-7	.	CASSLDKGSGEQYF
TRBV9	TRBJ1-2	.	CASSVGAEANYGYTF
TRBV6-1	TRBJ2-3	.	CASSEMSRAGTDTQYF
TRBV6-5	TRBJ1-2	.	CASTQPGTTNYGYTF
TRBV28	TRBJ1-1	.	CASRSGGSGTEAFF
TRBV5-1	TRBJ1-1	TRBD1	CASSPGDRNTEAFF
TRBV29-1	TRBJ1-1	.	CSGQERMNTEAFF
TRBV27	TRBJ1-4	TRBD1	CASSLWGTGIEKLFF
TRBV11-2	TRBJ1-1	TRBD1	CASTRQGPLGAFF
TRBV2	TRBJ2-2	.	CASSVNANTGELFF
TRBV7-2	TRBJ2-6	TRBD2	CASSPGGIGANVLTF
TRBV4-2	TRBJ1-5	TRBD1	CASSPGQGAISGNQPQHF
TRBV29-1	TRBJ2-5	TRBD2	CSAWTSGSGETQYF
TRBV2	TRBJ2-7	TRBD1	CASSFPTTGTTYEQYF
TRBV28	TRBJ2-5	TRBD1	CASTQAGTGSKTQYF
TRBV29-1	TRBJ1-3	TRBD1	CSVRTGVGNTIYF
TRBV7-9	TRBJ2-2	.	CASSSGDSHTGELFF
TRBV5-6	TRBJ2-5	TRBD2	CASSSPGLAGAQYF